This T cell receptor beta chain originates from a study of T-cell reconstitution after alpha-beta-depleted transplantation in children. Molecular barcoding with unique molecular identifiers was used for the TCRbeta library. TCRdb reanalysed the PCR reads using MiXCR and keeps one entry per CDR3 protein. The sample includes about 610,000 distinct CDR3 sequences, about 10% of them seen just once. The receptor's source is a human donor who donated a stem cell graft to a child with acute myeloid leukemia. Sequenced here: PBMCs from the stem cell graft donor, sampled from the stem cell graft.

Here the CDR3 reads CASSLNRDSNYGYTF. In DNA form, the CDR3 reads TGTGCCAGCAGCCTAAACCGGGACAGCAACTATGGCTACACCTTC. This chain joins TRBV6-4 and TRBJ1-2; 7 nucleotides line up with TRBD1. Losses at the gene ends were 6 bases for V and 2 bases for J; bases not matched to a gene: 9. Germline CDR1 and CDR2: MRHNA and SNTAGT. This CDR3 is built from 15 residues.